Listed below are T cell receptor beta chains from one sample, sequenced in a study of blood T cell repertoires in COVID-19. Libraries were prepared by immunoSEQ multiplex PCR; TCRdb keeps only in-frame clonotypes and omits some of them. Here the sample spans roughly 20,000 clones, around 83% being singletons. Sequenced material: peripheral blood. The receptor set was obtained from a human donor in a cohort sampled during active COVID-19. Both conserved end residues are part of each CDR3. The order of the fields is J gene, V gene, D gene, clone size, CDR3 protein, CDR3 DNA. A D gene is named only where the DNA matches it firmly. Size is omitted from some rows. Given values are once, few, many or a class for expanded clones.

j_call: TRBJ2-7; v_call: TRBV5-1; d_call: NA; clone_size: NA; cdr3_aa: CASSWGTSSSYEQYF; cdr3_nt: TGCGCCAGCAGCTGGGGGACATCGAGCTCCTACGAGCAGTACTTC
j_call: TRBJ2-5; v_call: TRBV25-1; d_call: NA; clone_size: NA; cdr3_aa: CASSVAGQETQYF; cdr3_nt: TGTGCCAGCAGTGTTGCAGGCCAAGAGACCCAGTACTTC
j_call: TRBJ1-1; v_call: TRBV7-9; d_call: TRBD1; clone_size: NA; cdr3_aa: CASRSQGDTEAFF; cdr3_nt: TGTGCCAGCAGATCCCAGGGGGACACTGAAGCTTTCTTT
j_call: TRBJ2-1; v_call: TRBV5-6; d_call: TRBD2; clone_size: NA; cdr3_aa: CASSLVGGGYNEQFF; cdr3_nt: TGTGCCAGCAGCTTGGTGGGGGGAGGGTACAATGAGCAGTTCTTC
j_call: TRBJ1-2; v_call: TRBV19; d_call: TRBD1; clone_size: NA; cdr3_aa: CASSRGQGATGYTF; cdr3_nt: TGTGCCAGTAGTAGGGGACAGGGGGCGACTGGCTACACCTTC
j_call: TRBJ2-5; v_call: TRBV5-6; d_call: TRBD2; clone_size: NA; cdr3_aa: CASSAGLAGVIQETQYF; cdr3_nt: TGTGCCAGCAGCGCTGGACTAGCGGGAGTGATCCAAGAGACCCAGTACTTC
j_call: TRBJ2-5; v_call: TRBV5-4; d_call: NA; clone_size: NA; cdr3_aa: CASSSPTRQETQYF; cdr3_nt: TGTGCCAGCAGCTCCCCGACTCGACAAGAGACCCAGTACTTC
j_call: TRBJ2-3; v_call: TRBV6-4; d_call: TRBD1; clone_size: NA; cdr3_aa: CASSAQGEADTQYF; cdr3_nt: TGTGCCAGCAGTGCCCAGGGGGAAGCAGATACGCAGTATTTT
j_call: TRBJ2-1; v_call: TRBV2; d_call: NA; clone_size: once; cdr3_aa: CATLPAQGYRNEQFF; cdr3_nt: TGTGCCACGCTCCCCGCGCAGGGTTACCGAAATGAGCAGTTCTTC
j_call: TRBJ2-2; v_call: TRBV4-2; d_call: NA; clone_size: NA; cdr3_aa: CASSQPLAANTGELFF; cdr3_nt: TGTGCCAGCAGCCAACCCTTAGCGGCGAACACCGGGGAGCTGTTTTTT
j_call: TRBJ1-1; v_call: TRBV28; d_call: TRBD1; clone_size: NA; cdr3_aa: CASTGGWRTEAFF; cdr3_nt: TGTGCCAGCACAGGGGGATGGAGAACTGAAGCTTTCTTT
j_call: TRBJ2-1; v_call: TRBV3-1/TRBV3-2; d_call: TRBD2; clone_size: NA; cdr3_aa: CASSPPGLAGPYNEQFF; cdr3_nt: TGTGCCAGCAGCCCTCCGGGACTAGCGGGGCCCTACAATGAGCAGTTCTTC
j_call: TRBJ1-4; v_call: TRBV2; d_call: TRBD1; clone_size: few; cdr3_aa: CASSPDRPSTNEKLFF; cdr3_nt: TGTGCCAGCAGTCCGGACAGGCCTTCAACTAATGAAAAACTGTTTTTT
j_call: TRBJ2-3; v_call: TRBV7-9; d_call: NA; clone_size: NA; cdr3_aa: CASSLVSTDTQYF; cdr3_nt: TGTGCCAGCAGCTTAGTCTCCACAGATACGCAGTATTTT
j_call: TRBJ1-2; v_call: TRBV10-3; d_call: NA; clone_size: once; cdr3_aa: CAISGRDGYTF; cdr3_nt: TGTGCCATCTCGGGGAGGGATGGCTACACCTTC
j_call: TRBJ2-7; v_call: TRBV6-6; d_call: NA; clone_size: NA; cdr3_aa: CASTRGNTILYEQYF; cdr3_nt: TGTGCCAGCACCCGGGGAAACACAATCCTCTACGAGCAGTACTTC
j_call: TRBJ2-1; v_call: TRBV5-8; d_call: NA; clone_size: NA; cdr3_aa: CASSLGRGPNEQFF; cdr3_nt: TGTGCCAGCAGCTTAGGCAGGGGTCCGAATGAGCAGTTCTTC
j_call: TRBJ2-4; v_call: TRBV9; d_call: NA; clone_size: NA; cdr3_aa: CASSVDPGDIQYF; cdr3_nt: TGTGCCAGCAGCGTAGACCCGGGGGACATTCAGTACTTC
j_call: TRBJ2-1; v_call: TRBV9; d_call: NA; clone_size: NA; cdr3_aa: CASSGIANEQFF; cdr3_nt: TGTGCCAGCAGCGGTATAGCGAATGAGCAGTTCTTC
j_call: TRBJ1-1; v_call: TRBV9; d_call: TRBD1; clone_size: NA; cdr3_aa: CASSLGRTGRNTEAFF; cdr3_nt: TGTGCCAGCAGCTTAGGAAGGACAGGGAGGAACACTGAAGCTTTCTTT
j_call: TRBJ2-3; v_call: TRBV28; d_call: NA; clone_size: once; cdr3_aa: CASSFPLGPDTQYF; cdr3_nt: TGTGCCAGCAGTTTTCCCCTAGGCCCAGATACGCAGTATTTT
j_call: TRBJ1-6; v_call: TRBV20-1; d_call: NA; clone_size: NA; cdr3_aa: CSASQRPGISPLHF; cdr3_nt: TGCAGTGCTAGTCAACGGCCCGGGATTTCACCCCTCCACTTT
j_call: TRBJ2-3; v_call: TRBV5-4; d_call: TRBD1; clone_size: NA; cdr3_aa: CASSLDRGRTDTQYF; cdr3_nt: TGTGCCAGCAGCTTGGACAGGGGACGCACAGATACGCAGTATTTT
j_call: TRBJ2-3; v_call: TRBV7-2; d_call: TRBD2; clone_size: NA; cdr3_aa: CASSPRSSGRRDTQYF; cdr3_nt: TGTGCCAGCAGCCCCCGGAGTAGCGGGAGACGAGATACGCAGTATTTT
j_call: TRBJ1-2; v_call: TRBV12-3/TRBV12-4; d_call: NA; clone_size: NA; cdr3_aa: CATARGFDGYTF; cdr3_nt: TGTGCCACCGCCCGCGGTTTCGATGGCTACACCTTC
j_call: TRBJ2-5; v_call: TRBV15; d_call: NA; clone_size: NA; cdr3_aa: CATSRDSTAAETQYF; cdr3_nt: TGTGCCACCAGCAGAGATTCAACAGCGGCCGAGACCCAGTACTTC
j_call: TRBJ2-5; v_call: TRBV30; d_call: NA; clone_size: NA; cdr3_aa: CARGGEVVETQYF; cdr3_nt: TGTGCCCGGGGCGGGGAAGTGGTCGAGACCCAGTACTTC
j_call: TRBJ2-1; v_call: TRBV7-9; d_call: NA; clone_size: NA; cdr3_aa: CASSLGGPHNEQFF; cdr3_nt: TGTGCCAGCAGCTTAGGAGGGCCGCACAATGAGCAGTTCTTC
j_call: TRBJ2-3; v_call: TRBV6-1; d_call: TRBD2; clone_size: NA; cdr3_aa: CASSEAGGDSTDTQYF; cdr3_nt: TGTGCCAGCAGTGAAGCGGGAGGGGATAGCACAGATACGCAGTATTTT